The 3 T cell receptor beta chains presented below share a single source sample, sequenced in a study of regulatory T cells in long-lasting Graves disease listed by TCRdb under 2021. The intended sense of this specimen's time point label: newly diagnosed GD, antithyroid drugs for less than 3 months. For both TCR sequencing and RNA sequencing, RNA was extracted from PBMCs in TRIzol. The method behind the library was multiplex PCR. Sequencing relied on an Illumina HiSeq 4000. To build TCR beta libraries, CDR3 regions were amplified by Arm-PCR using iRepertoire HTBI primers. TCRdb ran its own pipeline on the public reads, namely fastp trimming at Q25 and MiXCR clone calling, and kept in-frame beta chains. Under each unique CDR3 protein, matching rows form one entry showing the most common genes and DNA. This sample holds about 470,000 distinct CDR3 sequences; about 15% were observed only once. The ten largest account for roughly 17% of the sample.

The sample also formed part of further work on T cells in Graves' hyperthyroidism and ophthalmopathy.

The sample was peripheral blood mononuclear cells (PBMCs), taken at new diagnosis, from a patient treated with antithyroid drugs. Source of these receptors: a woman in her twenties or thirties with Graves disease. Donor details come from another sample of the same person, matched by shared clones.

This clonotype was observed a few times. The chain recombines TRBV19 with TRBJ2-2; 13 nucleotides match TRBD2. Germline CDR1 reads LNHDA; CDR2 reads SQIVND (reference sequence). Germline trimming cut 6 bases from V and 5 bases from J; bases unmatched to any gene: 6. The CDR3 consists of 16 residues. The CDR3 loop reads CASSGLAGVWTGELFF. CDR3 bases: TGTGCCAGTAGCGGACTAGCGGGAGTTTGGACCGGGGAGCTGTTTTTT.

This clonotype occurred a few times. No conserved phenylalanine or tryptophan is present at the end of the CDR3, so a read error is the likely explanation. V usage is TRBV2 and J usage is TRBJ1-1, with a tentative D call TRBD1 (6 bases). Per the germline V gene, CDR1 is SNHLY and CDR2 is FYNNEI. Trimming took 7 bases from V and 2 from J, leaving 14 bases between them. The CDR3 covers 14 residues. The CDR3 DNA reads TGTGCCAGCAAGGGGGGGGTGATAAACACTGAAGCTTTCTCT. Translating gives CASKGGVINTEAFS.

This clonotype was counted between two and nine times. In DNA, the CDR3 is TGCAGTGCCGGTACACTAGCGGGAAGGGGTACTGAGCAGTTCTTC. This codes for CSAGTLAGRGTEQFF. The V gene is TRBV20-1, the J gene TRBJ2-1, with 10 bases that match TRBD2. Germline loops: CDR1 DFQATT, CDR2 SNEGSKA (reference sequence). The ends lost 6 bases at V and 9 bases at J; junction bases unmatched: 14. This CDR3 is built from 15 residues.